This TCR beta chain comes out of a study of OX40 agonist ivuxolimab in advanced cancers. Overall study: Ivuxolimab, which is an agonistic anti-OX40 (CD134) antibody, was administered to the patients. Prior therapy, whether anti-PD-1, anti-PD-L1 or anti-CTLA-4, was allowed, and approximately 37% had some. Three patients got partial responses; one had hepatocellular carcinoma and two had cutaneous melanoma.

CDR3 length equals 18 residues. The germline V gene encodes CDR1 SGHRS and CDR2 YFSETQ. V was clipped by 0 bases and J by 2 bases, with 17 bases between them. This clone came up once. Autoimmune disease history or systemic immunosuppression meant exclusion. Repertoires were generated with immunoSEQ multiplex PCR, while TCRdb's copy carries only in-frame clones and drops some. The top ten clones hold over 2% of a sample with about 78,000 clones, more than 70% of them seen once. Sample: CD4+ or CD8+ T cells sorted from blood, taken in a trial of the OX40 agonist ivuxolimab. The receptor's source is an adult with an advanced solid tumor such as melanoma, head and neck, liver or kidney cancer. The chain employs TRBV5-1 and TRBJ2-2; the D gene is possibly TRBD2 (5 bases). Here the CDR3 reads CASSLGLPAADNTGELFF. The CDR3 DNA reads TGCGCCAGCAGCTTGGGCCTGCCAGCGGCGGATAACACCGGGGAGCTGTTTTTT. Full variable domain (outside the CDR3, taken from reference TRBV5-1 and TRBJ2-2): KAGVTQTPRYLIKTRGQQVTLSCSPISGHRSVSWYQQTPGQGLQFLFEYFSETQRNKGNFPGRFSGRQFSNSRSEMNVSTLELGDSALYLCASSLGLPAADNTGELFFGEGSRLTVL.